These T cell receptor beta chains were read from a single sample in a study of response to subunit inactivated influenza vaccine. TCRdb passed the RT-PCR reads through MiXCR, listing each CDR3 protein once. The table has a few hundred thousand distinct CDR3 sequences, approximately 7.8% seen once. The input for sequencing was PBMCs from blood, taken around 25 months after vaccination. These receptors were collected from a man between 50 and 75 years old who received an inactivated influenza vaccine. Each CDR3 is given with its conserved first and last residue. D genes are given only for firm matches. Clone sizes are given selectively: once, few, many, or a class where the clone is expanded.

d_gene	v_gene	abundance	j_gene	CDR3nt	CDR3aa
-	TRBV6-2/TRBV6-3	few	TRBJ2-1	TGTGCCAGCAGTTACGGTCCCAATGAGCAGTTCTTC	CASSYGPNEQFF
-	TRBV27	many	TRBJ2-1	TGTGCCAGCAGTTTATCCCCGAACACATACAATGAGCAGTTCTTC	CASSLSPNTYNEQFF
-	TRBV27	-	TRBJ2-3	TGTGCCAGCAGTTTATGGCCGGGGACGCAGTATTTT	CASSLWPGTQYF
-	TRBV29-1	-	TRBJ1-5	TGCAGCGTTGAACATCAGCCCCAGCATTTT	CSVEHQPQHF
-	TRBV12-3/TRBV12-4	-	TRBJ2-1	TGTGCCAGCAGACCACTAGACTACAATGAGCAGTTCTTC	CASRPLDYNEQFF
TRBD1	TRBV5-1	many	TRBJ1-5	TGCGCCAGCAGCTTGACGGGACAGGGGGCCGGTCAGCCCCAGCATTTT	CASSLTGQGAGQPQHF
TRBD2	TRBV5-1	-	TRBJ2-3	TGCGCCAGCAGCAATACGGGAGGAGGGACAGATACGCAGTATTTT	CASSNTGGGTDTQYF
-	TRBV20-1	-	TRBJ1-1	TGCAGTGCTAGAGATCCCAGGGGGAACACTGAAGCTTTCTTT	CSARDPRGNTEAFF
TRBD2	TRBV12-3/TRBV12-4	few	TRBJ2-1	TGTGCCAGCAGTCGGACAGGACCGGGACTAGCGGGATCCAATGAGCAGTTCTTC	CASSRTGPGLAGSNEQFF
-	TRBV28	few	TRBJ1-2	TGTGCCAGCAGCCCCCGAGTCGGCAGAGATCTAGCTAACTATGGCTACACCTTC	CASSPRVGRDLANYGYTF
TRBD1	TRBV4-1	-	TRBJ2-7	TGCGCCAGCAGCCACCAGGACAGGGGGTTCTACGAGCAGTACTTC	CASSHQDRGFYEQYF
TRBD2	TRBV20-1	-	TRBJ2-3	TGCAGTGCTAGAGAGCCGAGCGGGAGGGCAGATACGCAGTATTTT	CSAREPSGRADTQYF
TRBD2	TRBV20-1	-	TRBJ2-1	TGCAGTGCGGACCTAGCGGGAGGGCCCGGTGAGCAGTTCTTC	CSADLAGGPGEQFF
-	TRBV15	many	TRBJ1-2	TGTGCCACCAGCAGTGGAAGGGGTGGCTACACCTTC	CATSSGRGGYTF
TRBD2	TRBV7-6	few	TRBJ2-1	TGTGCCAGCACCGCTCTAGCGGGGGACTCCTACAATGAGCAGTTCTTC	CASTALAGDSYNEQFF
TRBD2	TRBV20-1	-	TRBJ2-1	TGCAGTGCTGCGACTAGCGGGAGGGCCCGTAATGAGCAGTTCTTC	CSAATSGRARNEQFF
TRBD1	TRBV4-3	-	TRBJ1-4	TGCGCCAGCAGCCGATCCGGGACAGGGAAGGAAAAACTGTTTTTT	CASSRSGTGKEKLFF
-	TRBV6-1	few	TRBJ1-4	TGTGCCAGCAGTGAGACAGGCGGTATAGGGGAAAAACTGTTTTTT	CASSETGGIGEKLFF
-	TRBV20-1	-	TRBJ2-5	TGCAGTGCTAGAGAGGTTATTGAGACCCAGTACTTC	CSAREVIETQYF
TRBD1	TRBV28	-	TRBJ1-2	TGTGCCAGCAGTCCGCAGACAGGGCCAACCTATGGCTACACCTTC	CASSPQTGPTYGYTF
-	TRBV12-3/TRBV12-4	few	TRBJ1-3	TGTGCCAGCAGTTTTTGGTTAGCTGGAAACACCATATATTTT	CASSFWLAGNTIYF
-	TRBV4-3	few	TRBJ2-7	TGCGCCAGCAGCCCAAGTGAATACGCCGGCGTCTACGAGCAGTACTTC	CASSPSEYAGVYEQYF